The clone carrying this TCR beta chain showed up many times. Its target is not known. The sample originates from a study of neurological immune-mediated disorders. Study-wide findings and caveats: One related-CDR3 cluster, found by phylogenetic grouping, held repertoires of 18 of 34 multiple sclerosis patients and is a possible signature. Private repertoires in all groups were suggested, as expanded clones shared no CDR3 amino acid sequences across subjects.

5'RACE employing 10-nucleotide random UMIs yielded the cDNA. Each CDR3 protein gets one entry after TCRdb re-called the 5' RACE reads with MiXCR. Here the sample spans more than 45,000 distinct CDR3 sequences, around 3.1% being singletons. Unsorted libraries were generated from 2 million PBMCs held at -80 degrees C. V was clipped by 4 bases and J by 7 bases; unmatched bases: 6. Germline lookup yields CDR1 KGHDR and CDR2 SFDVKD. The CDR3 runs to 15 residues. Sequences were obtained from PBMCs. The chain combines TRBV24-1 with TRBJ1-4, with 9 bases aligning to TRBD1. The source of this sequence is a man between 35 and 55 years old with multiple sclerosis. The CDR3 loop is CATSEPGQGSEKLFF. The CDR3 DNA reads as TGTGCCACCAGTGAACCGGGACAGGGTAGTGAAAAACTGTTTTTT.